The 2 T cell receptor beta chains in this list originate from one sample, sequenced in a study of shared clonotypes between healthy human individuals. Generated by immunoSEQ multiplex PCR, the TCRdb table keeps only in-frame clones and is missing some. Among some 490,000 clones listed, roughly 80% were seen once. Sequenced input: PBMCs. These TCRs come from a woman aged 40 to 50 in good health. Some clones in this sample may be carry-over from other donors' samples.

V is TRBV9 and J is TRBJ1-2, with D maybe TRBD1 (5 bases). V was pared by 4 bases and J by 7 bases, with 17 bases between. The CDR3 contains 14 residues. Per germline, CDR1 SGDLS and CDR2 YYNGEE. The CDR3 here is CASSPRGLGGGYTF. For the CDR3, the DNA is TGTGCCAGCAGCCCCCGTGGGCTCGGGGGTGGCTACACCTTC.

Of note for this clone: It differs at one base from a far larger clone, so likely a read error. V and J are TRBV30 and TRBJ2-5; D could derive from TRBD1 or TRBD2 (5 bases each). The CDR3 totals 14 residues. Germline values: CDR1 GTSNPN, CDR2 SVGIG (reference sequence). The CDR3 here is CAWRPGTAQATQYF. The CDR3 DNA reads TGTGCCTGGAGACCCGGGACCGCCCAAGCGACCCAGTACTTC. Together with reference TRBV30 and TRBJ2-5, the CDR3 gives the full variable domain: SQTIHQWPATLVQPVGSPLSLECTVEGTSNPNLYWYRQAAGRGLQLLFYSVGIGQISSEVPQNLSASRPQDRQFILSSKKLLLSDSGFYLCAWRPGTAQATQYFGPGTRLLVL.